This entry concerns a single T cell receptor (beta chain). The data stem from a study of control samples from healthy donors and cancer patients. Repertoires were generated with immunoSEQ multiplex PCR, while TCRdb's copy carries only in-frame clones and drops some. The top ten hold 13% to 15% of the sample, which has about 100,000 clones, roughly 88% seen once. V shed 6 bases and J 3 bases; nucleotides not matched to a gene: 10. Per the germline V gene, CDR1 is ENHRY and CDR2 is SYGVKD. This CDR3 spans 16 amino acids. The sample consisted of blood. The chain uses TRBV10-3 and TRBJ2-2, with 7 bases matching TRBD1. The receptor's source is a man aged 25-45 years in good health. The CDR3 protein is CAIRRDSSTDTGELFF. The CDR3, as DNA: TGTGCCATCAGGAGGGACAGCAGCACGGACACCGGGGAGCTGTTTTTT.